The following is a T cell receptor beta chain sequence with its context. Antigen: not known. The data are from a study of beta chain features in type 1 diabetes. Overall study context: Examined across all samples were some 110,000,000 sorted cells. Overall study findings and caveats: The similarity of naive, central memory and Treg TCRB repertoires appeared greater among patients than among healthy donors. TCRB CDR3s from Type 1 diabetes patients were moderately but significantly shorter in all four CD4+ subsets. Fewer insertions but more deletions were seen at VDJ junctions in type 1 diabetes patients.

A single heparinised blood sample, averaging roughly 110 mL, was obtained per donor. Since all of the isolated RNA was reverse transcribed, expressed TCRB transcripts were what got sequenced. Using immunoSEQ multiplex PCR, the repertoire was profiled, and TCRdb retains in-frame clones only, with some absent. The sample gives 600,000 to 700,000 clones, 13% of which show up once; 0.022% is in the top ten. The clonotype comes from a man between 18 and 35 years old with type 1 diabetes. Material: naive CD4+ T cells from blood.

CDR3 residues: CASRDSGRKLFF. The CDR3 DNA reads as TGTGCCAGCAGGGACTCAGGACGAAAACTGTTTTTT. The gene calls are TRBV28 and TRBJ1-4; unclear D gene. CDR1 is MDHEN, CDR2 SYDVKM, per germline. This CDR3 region has 12 residues. Trimming took off 6 bases at V and 10 bases at J, with 12 bases between the two ends.